A single sample is the source of the 3 T cell receptor beta chains below, sequenced in a study of blood T cell repertoires in COVID-19. TCRdb's table, derived via immunoSEQ multiplex PCR, lists solely in-frame clones and lacks some. The table includes hundreds of thousands of clones, approximately 87% detected once. The specimen was PBMCs or T cells enriched from blood (not recorded which). The receptors originated from a middle-aged man in a cohort exposed to, infected with or recovered from COVID-19 (not recorded which).

The chain joins TRBV4-1 to TRBJ2-7; TRBD2 matches at 12 bases. Unmatched junction bases numbered 2, after V lost 1 base and J lost 7 bases. The CDR3 has 14 residues. CDR1 and CDR2 from the germline V gene are MGHRA and YSYEKL. The CDR3 sequence: CASSQGLAGAEQYF. CDR3 in DNA: TGCGCCAGCAGCCAAGGACTAGCGGGAGCAGAGCAGTACTTC.

This clone was found once. The chain joins TRBV12-3 or TRBV12-4 to TRBJ1-4; 7 nucleotides align to TRBD1. The V segment lost 6 bases and the J segment 8 bases; nucleotides outside the gene matches: 6. CDR3 size: 13 residues. The DNA for the CDR3 is TGTGCCAGCAGAAGACAGGGTAAAGAAAAACTGTTTTTT. Residues: CASRRQGKEKLFF.

The genes are TRBV28 and TRBJ1-4; tentative D call: TRBD1 (6 bases). This CDR3 has 14 residues. Germline loops: CDR1 MDHEN, CDR2 SYDVKM. V was clipped by 4 bases and J by 8 bases, with 14 bases between them. DNA of the CDR3: TGTGCCAGCAGTTCCCCACAGGGACGGGAAAAACTGTTTTTT. It yields the protein CASSSPQGREKLFF.